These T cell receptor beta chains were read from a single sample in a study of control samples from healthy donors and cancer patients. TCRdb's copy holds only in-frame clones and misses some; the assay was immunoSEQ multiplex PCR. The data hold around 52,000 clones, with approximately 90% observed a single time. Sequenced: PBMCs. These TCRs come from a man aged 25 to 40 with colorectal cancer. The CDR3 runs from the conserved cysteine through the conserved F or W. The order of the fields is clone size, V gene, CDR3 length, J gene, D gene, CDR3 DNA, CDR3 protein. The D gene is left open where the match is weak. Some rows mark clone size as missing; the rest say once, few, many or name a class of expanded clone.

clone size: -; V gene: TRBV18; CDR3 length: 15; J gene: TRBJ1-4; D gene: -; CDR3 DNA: TGTGCCAGCTCCCTCGGACAGCTAACTCATGAAAAACTGTTTTTT; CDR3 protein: CASSLGQLTHEKLFF
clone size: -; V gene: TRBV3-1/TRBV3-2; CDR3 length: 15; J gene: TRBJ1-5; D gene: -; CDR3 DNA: TGTGCCAGCAGCCAAGGGCAGCTTAGCAATCAGCCCCAGCATTTT; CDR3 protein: CASSQGQLSNQPQHF
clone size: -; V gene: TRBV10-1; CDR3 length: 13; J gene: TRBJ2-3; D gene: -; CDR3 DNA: TGCGCCAGCAGTGAGTCGGGCACAGATACGCAGTATTTT; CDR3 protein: CASSESGTDTQYF
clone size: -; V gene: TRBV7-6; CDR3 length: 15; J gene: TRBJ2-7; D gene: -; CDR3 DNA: TGTGCCAGCAGCTTAGTCGCAGACCTAGGTGGCGAGCAGTACTTC; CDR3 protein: CASSLVADLGGEQYF
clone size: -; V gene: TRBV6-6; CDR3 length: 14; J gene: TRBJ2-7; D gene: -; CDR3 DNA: TGTGCCAGCAGTTACTTACAGGGCCCCTACGAGCAGTACTTC; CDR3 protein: CASSYLQGPYEQYF
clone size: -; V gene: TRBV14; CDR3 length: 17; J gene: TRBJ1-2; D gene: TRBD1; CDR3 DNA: TGTGCCAGCAGCCAACGGACAGGGGAAAGAGGAAACTATGGCTACACCTTC; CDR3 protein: CASSQRTGERGNYGYTF
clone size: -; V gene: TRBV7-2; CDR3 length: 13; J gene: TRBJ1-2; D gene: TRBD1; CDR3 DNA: TGTGCCAGCAGCCGACGACAGGGGCCTGGCTACACCTTC; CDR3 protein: CASSRRQGPGYTF
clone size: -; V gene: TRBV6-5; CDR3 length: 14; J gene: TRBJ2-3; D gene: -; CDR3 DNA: TGTGCCAGCAGCCGGGACATCAACACAGATACGCAGTATTTT; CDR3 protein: CASSRDINTDTQYF
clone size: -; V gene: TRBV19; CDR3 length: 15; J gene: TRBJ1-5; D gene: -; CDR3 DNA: TGTGCCAGTAGCGAGCTCGGAGGGGGCAATCAGCCCCAGCATTTT; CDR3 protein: CASSELGGGNQPQHF
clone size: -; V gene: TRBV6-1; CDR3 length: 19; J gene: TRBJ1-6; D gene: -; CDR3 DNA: TGTGCCAGCAGTGAATTTGTGCCGGGGGGCCCGGACTATAATTCACCCCTCCACTTT; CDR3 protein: CASSEFVPGGPDYNSPLHF
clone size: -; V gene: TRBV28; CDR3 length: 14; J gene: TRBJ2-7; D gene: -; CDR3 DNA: TGTGCCAGCAGTTTCGAGGGGATGGGCTACGAGCAGTACTTC; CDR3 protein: CASSFEGMGYEQYF
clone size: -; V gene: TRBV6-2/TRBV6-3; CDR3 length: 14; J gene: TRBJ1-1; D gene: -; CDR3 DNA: TGTGCCAGCAGTTTACAGGGCTTGAATACTGAAGCTTTCTTT; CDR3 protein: CASSLQGLNTEAFF
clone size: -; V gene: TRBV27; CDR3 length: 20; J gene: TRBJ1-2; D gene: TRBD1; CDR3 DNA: TGTGCCAGCAATCCAGCCTCCGGGACAGGGGGCGACGTCAAACACTATGGCTACACCTTC; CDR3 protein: CASNPASGTGGDVKHYGYTF
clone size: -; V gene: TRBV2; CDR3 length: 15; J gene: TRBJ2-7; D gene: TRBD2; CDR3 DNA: TGTGCCAGCTCTCCGGGACTAGCGCGGGGGAGCGAGCAGTACTTC; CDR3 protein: CASSPGLARGSEQYF
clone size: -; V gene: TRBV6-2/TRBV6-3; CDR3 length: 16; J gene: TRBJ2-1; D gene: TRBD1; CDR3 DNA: TGTGCCAGCAGTTCCATGGGACAGGGCCCGCGGAATGAGCAGTTCTTC; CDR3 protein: CASSSMGQGPRNEQFF
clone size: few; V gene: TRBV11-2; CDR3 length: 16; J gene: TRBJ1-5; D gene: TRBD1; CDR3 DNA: TGTGCCAGCAGCTTAAACGGACAGGCAGAAGGTCAGCCCCAGCATTTT; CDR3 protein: CASSLNGQAEGQPQHF
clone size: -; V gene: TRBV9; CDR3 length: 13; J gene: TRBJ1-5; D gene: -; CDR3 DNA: TGTGCCAGCAGCGTAGCGGGAAATCAGCCCCAGCATTTT; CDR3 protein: CASSVAGNQPQHF
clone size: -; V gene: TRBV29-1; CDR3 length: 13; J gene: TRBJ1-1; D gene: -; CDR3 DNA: TGCAGCGTTGTCCCTAATGGGGGCACTGAAGCTTTCTTT; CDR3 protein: CSVVPNGGTEAFF
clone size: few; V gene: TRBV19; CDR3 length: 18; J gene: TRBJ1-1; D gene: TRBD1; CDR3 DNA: TGTGCCAGGCCAGGTAACAGGGGGGAGACTAGTATGAACACTGAAGCTTTCTTT; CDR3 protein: CARPGNRGETSMNTEAFF
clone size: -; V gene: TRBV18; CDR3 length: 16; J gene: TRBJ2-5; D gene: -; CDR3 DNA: TGTGCCAGCTCACCACAGACCGCCACAGGGAGGGAGACCCAGTACTTC; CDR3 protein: CASSPQTATGRETQYF
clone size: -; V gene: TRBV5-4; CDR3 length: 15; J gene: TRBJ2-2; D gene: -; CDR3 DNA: TGTGCCAGCAGCTCCGACAGGGACTTCACCGGGGAGCTGTTTTTT; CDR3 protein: CASSSDRDFTGELFF
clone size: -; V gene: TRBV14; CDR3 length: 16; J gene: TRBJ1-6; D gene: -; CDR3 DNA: TGTGCCAGCAGTTCCGGACGGTCCTTCGGGCATTCACCCCTCCACTTT; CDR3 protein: CASSSGRSFGHSPLHF
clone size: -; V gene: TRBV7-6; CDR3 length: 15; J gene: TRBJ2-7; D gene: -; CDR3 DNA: TGTGCCAGCAGTTCCCTACAGGGAAATCTCCACGAGCAGTACTTC; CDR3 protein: CASSSLQGNLHEQYF
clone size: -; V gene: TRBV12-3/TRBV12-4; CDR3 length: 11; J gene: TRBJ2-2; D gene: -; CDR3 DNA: TGTGCCAGCAGCTGGGCCGGGGAGCTGTTTTTT; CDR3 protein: CASSWAGELFF
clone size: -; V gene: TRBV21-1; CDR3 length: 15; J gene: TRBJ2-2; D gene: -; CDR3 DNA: TGTGCCAGCACCAATCGGGGGGGAAACACCGGGGAGCTGTTTTTT; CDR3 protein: CASTNRGGNTGELFF
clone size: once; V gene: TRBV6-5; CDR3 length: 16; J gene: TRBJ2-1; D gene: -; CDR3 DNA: TGTGCCAGCAGTTACGGGTCCACCATAACTAACAATGAGCAGTTCTTC; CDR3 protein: CASSYGSTITNNEQFF
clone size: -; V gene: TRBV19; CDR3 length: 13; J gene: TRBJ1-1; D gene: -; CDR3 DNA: TGTGCCAGTAGTATGGGAGACGGGAGGGAAGCTTTCTTT; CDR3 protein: CASSMGDGREAFF
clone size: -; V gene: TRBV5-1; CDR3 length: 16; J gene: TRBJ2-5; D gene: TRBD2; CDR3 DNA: TGCGCCAGCAGCCCCCGACTAGCGGGGGACCAAGAGACCCAGTACTTC; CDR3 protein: CASSPRLAGDQETQYF
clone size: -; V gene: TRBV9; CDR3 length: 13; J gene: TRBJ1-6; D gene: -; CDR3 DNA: TGTGCCAGCAGCGTACGGCCTAATTCACCCCTCCACTTT; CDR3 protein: CASSVRPNSPLHF
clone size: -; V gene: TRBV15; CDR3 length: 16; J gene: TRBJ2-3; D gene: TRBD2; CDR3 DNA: TGTGCCACCAGCAGAGGCACTAGCGGCCACACAGATACGCAGTATTTT; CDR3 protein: CATSRGTSGHTDTQYF
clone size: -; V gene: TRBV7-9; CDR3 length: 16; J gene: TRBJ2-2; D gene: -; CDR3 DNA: TGTGCCAGCAGATTCGGACAGTCAATTAACACCGGGGAGCTGTTTTTT; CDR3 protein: CASRFGQSINTGELFF
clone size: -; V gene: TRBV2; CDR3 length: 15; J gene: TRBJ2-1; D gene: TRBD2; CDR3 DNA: TGTGCCAGCAGTCCTTGGGGCGGGGGGTACAATGAGCAGTTCTTC; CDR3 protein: CASSPWGGGYNEQFF
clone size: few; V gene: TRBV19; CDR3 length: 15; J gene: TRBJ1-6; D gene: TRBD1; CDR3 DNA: TGTGCCAGTAACACGGGGGGACAGGGAAGTTCACCCCTCCACTTT; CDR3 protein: CASNTGGQGSSPLHF
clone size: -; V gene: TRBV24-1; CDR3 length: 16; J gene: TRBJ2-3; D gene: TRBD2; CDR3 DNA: TGTGCCACCAGTGATCGTCGGGGGGGGAGCACAGATACGCAGTATTTT; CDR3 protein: CATSDRRGGSTDTQYF
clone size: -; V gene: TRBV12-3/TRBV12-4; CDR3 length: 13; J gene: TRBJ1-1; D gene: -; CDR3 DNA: TGTGCCAGCAGTTTACAGGGGACGGGTGAAGCTTTCTTT; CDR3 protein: CASSLQGTGEAFF
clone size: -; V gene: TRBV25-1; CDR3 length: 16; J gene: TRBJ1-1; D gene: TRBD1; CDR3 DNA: TGTGCCAGCAGTGAAGCAAGACAGGGAGGGGGCACTGAAGCTTTCTTT; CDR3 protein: CASSEARQGGGTEAFF
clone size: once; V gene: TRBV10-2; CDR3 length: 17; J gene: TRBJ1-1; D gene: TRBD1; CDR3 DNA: TGCGCCAGCAGTACAGGGGAGCTTCATTATTATAACACTGAAGCTTTCTTT; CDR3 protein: CASSTGELHYYNTEAFF
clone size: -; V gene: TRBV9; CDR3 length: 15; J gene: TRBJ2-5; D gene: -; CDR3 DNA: TGTGCCAGCAGCGGGGGACACATGAGAGGGGAGACCCAGTACTTC; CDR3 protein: CASSGGHMRGETQYF
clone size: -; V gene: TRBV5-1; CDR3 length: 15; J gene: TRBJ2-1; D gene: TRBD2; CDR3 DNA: TGCGCCAGCAGGTTTAGCGGGGGGGCCTCAAATGAGCAGTTCTTC; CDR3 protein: CASRFSGGASNEQFF
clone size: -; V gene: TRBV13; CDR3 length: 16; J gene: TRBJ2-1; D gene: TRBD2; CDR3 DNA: TGTGCCAGCAGCTTGAGTAGGCTAGCGGGGGGCAATGAGCAGTTCTTC; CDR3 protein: CASSLSRLAGGNEQFF
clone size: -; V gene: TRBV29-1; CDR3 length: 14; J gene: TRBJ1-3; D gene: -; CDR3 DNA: TGCAGCGTTGTTGGGGGAAGTCAAGGAAACACCATATATTTT; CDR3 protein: CSVVGGSQGNTIYF
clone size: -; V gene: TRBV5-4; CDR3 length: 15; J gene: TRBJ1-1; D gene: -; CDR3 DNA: TGTGCCAGCAGCTTGGGGGCACAGGGAAACACTGAAGCTTTCTTT; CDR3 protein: CASSLGAQGNTEAFF
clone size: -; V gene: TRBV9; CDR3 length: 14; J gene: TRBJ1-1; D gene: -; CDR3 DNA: TGTGCCAGCAGCGTAGAAGCGGTGAACACTGAAGCTTTCTTT; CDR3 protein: CASSVEAVNTEAFF
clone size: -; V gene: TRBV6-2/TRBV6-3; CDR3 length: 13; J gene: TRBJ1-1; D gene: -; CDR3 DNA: TGTGCCAGCAGTCCCCAGGGAGGGGGTGAAGCTTTCTTT; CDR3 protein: CASSPQGGGEAFF
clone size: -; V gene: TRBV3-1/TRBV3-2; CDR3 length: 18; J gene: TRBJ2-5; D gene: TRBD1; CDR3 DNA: TGTGCCAGCAGCCAAGATTGGACCGGACAGGCGGACCAAGAGACCCAGTACTTC; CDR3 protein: CASSQDWTGQADQETQYF
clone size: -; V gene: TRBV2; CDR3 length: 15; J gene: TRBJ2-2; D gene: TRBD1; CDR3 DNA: TGTGCCAGCAGGGATGGACAGGGAAAAACCGGGGAGCTGTTTTTT; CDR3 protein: CASRDGQGKTGELFF
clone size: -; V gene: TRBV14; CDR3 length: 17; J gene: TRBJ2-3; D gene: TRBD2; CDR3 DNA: TGTGCCAGCAGCTTCGGACTAGCGGGGGGGAGCACAGATACGCAGTATTTT; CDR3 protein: CASSFGLAGGSTDTQYF
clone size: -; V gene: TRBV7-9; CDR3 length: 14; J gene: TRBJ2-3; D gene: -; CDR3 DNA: TGTGCCAGCAGCCCCAGGGTTTCTGTAGATACGCAGTATTTT; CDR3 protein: CASSPRVSVDTQYF
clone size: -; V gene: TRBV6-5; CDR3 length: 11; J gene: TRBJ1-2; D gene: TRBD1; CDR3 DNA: TGTGCCACTTCCAGGGGGCTTGGCTACACCTTC; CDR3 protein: CATSRGLGYTF
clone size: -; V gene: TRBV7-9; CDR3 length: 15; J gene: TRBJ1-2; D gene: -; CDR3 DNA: TGTGCCAGCAGCTTAGCCGGGGACAATGTCTATGGCTACACCTTC; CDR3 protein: CASSLAGDNVYGYTF
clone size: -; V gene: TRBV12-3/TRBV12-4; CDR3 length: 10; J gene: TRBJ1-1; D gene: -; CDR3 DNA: TGTGCCAGCAGCCAAACTGAAGCTTTCTTT; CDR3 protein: CASSQTEAFF
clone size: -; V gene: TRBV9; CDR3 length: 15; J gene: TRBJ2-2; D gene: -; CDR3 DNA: TGTGCCAGCAGCTCCCGGGGATTCAACACCGGGGAGCTGTTTTTT; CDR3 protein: CASSSRGFNTGELFF
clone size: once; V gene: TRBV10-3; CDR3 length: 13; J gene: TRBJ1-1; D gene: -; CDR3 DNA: TGTGCCATCACCGATAGCCCTTACAGTGAAGCTTTCTTT; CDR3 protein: CAITDSPYSEAFF
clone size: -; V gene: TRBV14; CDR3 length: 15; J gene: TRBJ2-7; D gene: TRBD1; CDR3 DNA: TGTGCCAGCAGCCAAGTTTCAGGGGGCCCCCGGGAGCAGTACTTC; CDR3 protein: CASSQVSGGPREQYF
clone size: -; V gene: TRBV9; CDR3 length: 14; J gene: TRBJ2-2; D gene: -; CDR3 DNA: TGTGCCAGCAGCGTTTCCCCAAGCACCGGGGAGCTGTTTTTT; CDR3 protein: CASSVSPSTGELFF
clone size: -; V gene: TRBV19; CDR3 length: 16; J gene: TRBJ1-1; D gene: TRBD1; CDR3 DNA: TGTGCCAGTAGTACCAACGTGGACAGGGTGAACACTGAAGCTTTCTTT; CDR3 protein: CASSTNVDRVNTEAFF
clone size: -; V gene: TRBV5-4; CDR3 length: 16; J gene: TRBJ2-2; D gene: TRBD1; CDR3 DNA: TGTGCCAGCAGCTGGACCCTCGACAGGGGGCCCGGGGAGCTGTTTTTT; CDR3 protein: CASSWTLDRGPGELFF